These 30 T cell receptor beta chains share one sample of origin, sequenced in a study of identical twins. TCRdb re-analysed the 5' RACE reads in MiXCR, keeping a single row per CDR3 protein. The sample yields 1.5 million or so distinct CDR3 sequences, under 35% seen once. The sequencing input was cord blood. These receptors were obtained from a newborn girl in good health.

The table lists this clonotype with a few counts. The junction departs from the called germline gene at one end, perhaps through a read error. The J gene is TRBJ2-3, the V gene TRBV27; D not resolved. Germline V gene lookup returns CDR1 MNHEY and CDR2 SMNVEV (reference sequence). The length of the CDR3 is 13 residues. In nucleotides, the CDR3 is TGTGCCAGCAGTTTATTGAGGACGGTTACGCGGTATTTT. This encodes CASSLLRTVTRYF.

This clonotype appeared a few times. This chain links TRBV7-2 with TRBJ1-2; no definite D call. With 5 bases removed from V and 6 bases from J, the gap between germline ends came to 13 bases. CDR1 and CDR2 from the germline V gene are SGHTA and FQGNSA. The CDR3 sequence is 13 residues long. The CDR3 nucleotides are TGTGCCAGCAGCCCCAACGACCACAATGGCTACACCTTC. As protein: CASSPNDHNGYTF.

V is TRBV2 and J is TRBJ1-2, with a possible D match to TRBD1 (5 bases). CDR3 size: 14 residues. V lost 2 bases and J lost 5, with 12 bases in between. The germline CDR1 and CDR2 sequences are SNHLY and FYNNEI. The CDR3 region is CASSEKAGPYGYTF. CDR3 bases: TGTGCCAGCAGTGAAAAGGCAGGGCCGTATGGCTACACCTTC.

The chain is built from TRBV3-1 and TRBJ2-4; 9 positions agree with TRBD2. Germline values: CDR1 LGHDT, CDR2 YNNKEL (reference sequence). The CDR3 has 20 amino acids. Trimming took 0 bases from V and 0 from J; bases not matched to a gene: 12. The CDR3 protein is CASSQESGRTPELAKNIQYF. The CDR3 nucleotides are TGTGCCAGCAGCCAAGAGAGCGGGAGGACCCCAGAACTAGCCAAAAACATTCAGTACTTC. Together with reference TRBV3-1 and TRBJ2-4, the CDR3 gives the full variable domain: DTAVSQTPKYLVTQMGNDKSIKCEQNLGHDTMYWYKQDSKKFLKIMFSYNNKELIINETVPNRFSPKSPDKAHLNLHINSLELGDSAVYFCASSQESGRTPELAKNIQYFGAGTRLSVL.

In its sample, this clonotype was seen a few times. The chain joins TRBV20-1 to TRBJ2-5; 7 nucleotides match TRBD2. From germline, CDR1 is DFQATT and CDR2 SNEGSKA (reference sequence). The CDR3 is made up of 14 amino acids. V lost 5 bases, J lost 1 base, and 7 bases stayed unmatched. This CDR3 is CSALMTSSQETQYF. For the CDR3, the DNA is TGCAGTGCTCTTATGACTAGCTCCCAAGAGACCCAGTACTTC.

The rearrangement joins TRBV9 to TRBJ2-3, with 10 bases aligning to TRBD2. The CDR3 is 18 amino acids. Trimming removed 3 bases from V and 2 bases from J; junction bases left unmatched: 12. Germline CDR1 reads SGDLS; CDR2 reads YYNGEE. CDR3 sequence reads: CASSAAGTSVFVTDTQYF. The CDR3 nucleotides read TGTGCCAGCAGCGCCGCCGGGACTAGCGTCTTTGTCACAGATACGCAGTATTTT.

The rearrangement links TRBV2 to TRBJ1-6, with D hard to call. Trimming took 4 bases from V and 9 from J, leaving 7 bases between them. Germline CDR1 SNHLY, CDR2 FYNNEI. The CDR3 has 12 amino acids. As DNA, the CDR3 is TGTGCCAGCAGTGTACGGGGTTCACCCCTCCACTTT. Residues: CASSVRGSPLHF.

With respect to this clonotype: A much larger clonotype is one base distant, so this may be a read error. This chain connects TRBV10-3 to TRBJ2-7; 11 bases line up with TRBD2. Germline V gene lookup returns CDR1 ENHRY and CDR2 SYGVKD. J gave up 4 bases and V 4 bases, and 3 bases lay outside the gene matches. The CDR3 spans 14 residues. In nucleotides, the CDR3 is TGTGCCATCAGTGGGTCTAGCGGGAGGTACGAGCAGTACTTC. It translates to CAISGSSGRYEQYF.

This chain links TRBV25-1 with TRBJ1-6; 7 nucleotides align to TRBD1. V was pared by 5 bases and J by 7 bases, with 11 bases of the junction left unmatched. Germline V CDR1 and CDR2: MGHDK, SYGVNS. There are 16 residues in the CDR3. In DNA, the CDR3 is TGTGCCAGCAGTTTTCAATGGGACAGCCAGAATTCACCCCTCCACTTT. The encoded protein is CASSFQWDSQNSPLHF.

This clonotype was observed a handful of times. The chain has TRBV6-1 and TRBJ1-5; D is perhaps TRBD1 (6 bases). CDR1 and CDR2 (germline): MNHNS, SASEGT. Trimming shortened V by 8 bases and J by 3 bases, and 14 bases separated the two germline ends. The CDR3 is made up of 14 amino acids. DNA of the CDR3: TGTGCCAGCGGGAGGCAGGGGAACAATCAGCCCCAGCATTTT. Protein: CASGRQGNNQPQHF.

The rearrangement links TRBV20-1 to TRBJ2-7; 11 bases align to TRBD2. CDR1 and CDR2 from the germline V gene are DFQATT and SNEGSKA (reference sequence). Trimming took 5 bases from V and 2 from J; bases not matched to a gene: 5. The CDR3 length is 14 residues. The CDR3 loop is CSAGTSGRPYEQYF. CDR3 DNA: TGCAGTGCTGGAACTAGCGGGAGACCCTACGAGCAGTACTTC.

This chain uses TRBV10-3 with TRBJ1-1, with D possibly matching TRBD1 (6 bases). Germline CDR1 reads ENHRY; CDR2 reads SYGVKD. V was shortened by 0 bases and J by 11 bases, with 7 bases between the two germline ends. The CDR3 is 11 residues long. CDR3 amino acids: CAISESTGAFF. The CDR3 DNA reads TGTGCCATCAGTGAGTCGACAGGCGCTTTCTTT.

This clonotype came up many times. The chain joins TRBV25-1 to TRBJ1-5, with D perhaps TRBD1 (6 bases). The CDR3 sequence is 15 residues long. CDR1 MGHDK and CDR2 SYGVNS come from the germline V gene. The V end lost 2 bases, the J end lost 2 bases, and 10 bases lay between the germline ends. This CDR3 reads CASSEGGGGNQPQHF. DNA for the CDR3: TGTGCCAGCAGTGAAGGAGGGGGTGGCAATCAGCCCCAGCATTTT.

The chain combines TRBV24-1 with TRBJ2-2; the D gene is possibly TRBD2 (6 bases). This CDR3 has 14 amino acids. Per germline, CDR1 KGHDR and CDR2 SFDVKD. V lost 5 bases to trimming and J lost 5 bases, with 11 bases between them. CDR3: CATSVRAGTGELFF. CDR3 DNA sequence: TGTGCCACCAGTGTCAGGGCGGGAACCGGGGAGCTGTTTTTT.

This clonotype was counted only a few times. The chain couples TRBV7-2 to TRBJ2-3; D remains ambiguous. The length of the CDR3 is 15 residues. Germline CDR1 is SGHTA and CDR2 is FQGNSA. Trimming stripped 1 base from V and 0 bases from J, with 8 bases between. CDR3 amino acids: CASSLGRFSTDTQYF. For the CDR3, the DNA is TGTGCCAGCAGCTTAGGGCGCTTTAGCACAGATACGCAGTATTTT.

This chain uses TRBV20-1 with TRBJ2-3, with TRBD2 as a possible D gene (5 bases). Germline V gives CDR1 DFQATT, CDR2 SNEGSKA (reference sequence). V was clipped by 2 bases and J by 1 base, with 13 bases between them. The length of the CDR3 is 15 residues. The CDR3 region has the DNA TGCAGTGCTAGACTACTAGTTCCCCGCACAGATACGCAGTATTTT. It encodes CSARLLVPRTDTQYF.

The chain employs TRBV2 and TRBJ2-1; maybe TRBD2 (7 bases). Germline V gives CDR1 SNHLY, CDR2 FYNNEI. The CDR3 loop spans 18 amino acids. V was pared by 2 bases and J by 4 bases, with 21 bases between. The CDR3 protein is CASSEIGVGGGAYNEQFF. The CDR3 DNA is TGTGCCAGCAGTGAAATTGGGGTTGGAGGGGGGGCGTACAATGAGCAGTTCTTC.

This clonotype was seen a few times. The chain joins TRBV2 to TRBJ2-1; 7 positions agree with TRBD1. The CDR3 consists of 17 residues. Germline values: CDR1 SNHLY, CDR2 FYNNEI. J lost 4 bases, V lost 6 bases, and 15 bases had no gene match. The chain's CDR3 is CASRGLVGGRIYNEQFF. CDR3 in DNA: TGTGCCAGCAGGGGTCTGGTAGGGGGCCGGATTTACAATGAGCAGTTCTTC.

For the CDR3, the DNA is TGTGCCAGCAGCCCACCCAGGCAGGGGGGGTACAATGAGCAGTTCTTC. It codes for CASSPPRQGGYNEQFF. V and J are TRBV6-5 and TRBJ2-1; D may be TRBD1 or TRBD2 (7 bases each). This CDR3 comprises 16 residues. CDR1 and CDR2 (germline): MNHEY, SVGAGI. The germline V and J ends were trimmed by 6 bases and 4 bases, with 19 bases remaining between them.

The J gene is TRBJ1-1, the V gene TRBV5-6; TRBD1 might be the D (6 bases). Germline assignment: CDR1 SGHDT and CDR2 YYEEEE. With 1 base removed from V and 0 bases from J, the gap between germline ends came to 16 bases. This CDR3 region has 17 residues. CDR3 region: CASSLKAGADLNTEAFF. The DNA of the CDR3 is TGTGCCAGCAGCTTGAAGGCAGGGGCCGATTTGAACACTGAAGCTTTCTTT. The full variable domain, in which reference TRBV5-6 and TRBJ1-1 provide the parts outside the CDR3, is DAGVTQSPTHLIKTRGQQVTLRCSPKSGHDTVSWYQQALGQGPQFIFQYYEEEERQRGNFPDRFSGHQFPNYSSELNVNALLLGDSALYLCASSLKAGADLNTEAFFGQGTRLTVV.

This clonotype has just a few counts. The CDR3 bases are TGCGCCAGCAGCCAAGAGGTGGCCGCCCTAGCCAAAAACATTCAGTACTTC. The encoded protein is CASSQEVAALAKNIQYF. This chain connects TRBV4-1 to TRBJ2-4; D gene uncertain. The CDR3 runs 17 residues. From germline, CDR1 is MGHRA and CDR2 YSYEKL. Between the trimmed V and J ends, which lost 0 bases and 0 bases, there was a span of 12 bases.

CDR3 in amino acids: CASSQDLANNRAQYF. The CDR3, as DNA: TGTGCCAGCAGCCAAGACCTGGCGAACAACAGGGCCCAGTACTTC. This chain uses TRBV3-1 with TRBJ2-5, with a weak D call TRBD1 (6 bases). CDR1 and CDR2 from the germline V gene are LGHDT and YNNKEL (reference sequence). Trimming took 0 bases from V and 9 from J, leaving 17 bases between them. The CDR3 loop spans 15 amino acids.

The CDR3 protein is CASSVGSTIRQETQYF. The CDR3, as DNA: TGTGCCAGCAGCGTAGGAAGCACCATACGCCAAGAGACCCAGTACTTC. The chain uses TRBV9 and TRBJ2-5; no firm D call. In germline, CDR1 is SGDLS, CDR2 YYNGEE. V lost 0 bases and J lost 1, with 13 bases in between. The CDR3 has 16 amino acids.

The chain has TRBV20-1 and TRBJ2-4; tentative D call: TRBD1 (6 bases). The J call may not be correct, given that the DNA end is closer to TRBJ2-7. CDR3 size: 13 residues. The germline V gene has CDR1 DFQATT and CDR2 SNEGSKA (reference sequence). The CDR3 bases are TGCAGTGCTACTTGGCGACAGGAACCCGAGCAGTACTTC. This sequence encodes CSATWRQEPEQYF.

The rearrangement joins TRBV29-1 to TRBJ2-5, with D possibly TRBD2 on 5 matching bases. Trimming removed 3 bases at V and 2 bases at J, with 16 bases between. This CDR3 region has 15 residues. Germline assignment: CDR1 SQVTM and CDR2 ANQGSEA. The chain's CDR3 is CSVDGRSGGQETQYF. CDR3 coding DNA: TGCAGCGTTGATGGCCGTAGTGGAGGTCAAGAGACCCAGTACTTC.

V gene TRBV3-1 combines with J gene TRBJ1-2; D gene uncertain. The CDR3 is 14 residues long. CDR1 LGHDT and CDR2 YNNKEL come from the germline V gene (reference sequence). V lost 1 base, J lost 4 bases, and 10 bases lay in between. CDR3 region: CASSQAGRLYGYTF. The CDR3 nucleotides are TGTGCCAGCAGCCAAGCCGGACGCCTCTATGGCTACACCTTC.

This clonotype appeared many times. The CDR3 DNA sequence: TGTGCCAGCAGCGTAGTCCCTAGCGGGATATACGAGCAGTACTTC. Translated: CASSVVPSGIYEQYF. The chain employs TRBV9 and TRBJ2-7, with 9 bases lining up with TRBD2. Unmatched junction bases numbered 5, after V lost 0 bases and J lost 4 bases. The CDR3 contains 15 residues. CDR1 is SGDLS, CDR2 YYNGEE, per germline.

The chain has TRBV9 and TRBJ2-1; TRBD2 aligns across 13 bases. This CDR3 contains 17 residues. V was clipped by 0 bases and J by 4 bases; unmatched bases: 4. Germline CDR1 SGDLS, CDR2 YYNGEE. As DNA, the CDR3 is TGTGCCAGCAGCGTAGGACTAGCGGGAGGCTATTACAATGAGCAGTTCTTC. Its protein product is CASSVGLAGGYYNEQFF.

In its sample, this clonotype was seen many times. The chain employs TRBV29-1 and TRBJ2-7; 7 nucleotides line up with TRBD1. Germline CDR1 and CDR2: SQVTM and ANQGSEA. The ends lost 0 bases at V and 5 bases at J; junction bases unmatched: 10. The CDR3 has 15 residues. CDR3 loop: CSVEDRGQISHEQYF. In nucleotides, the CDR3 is TGCAGCGTTGAAGATAGGGGACAGATAAGCCACGAGCAGTACTTC.

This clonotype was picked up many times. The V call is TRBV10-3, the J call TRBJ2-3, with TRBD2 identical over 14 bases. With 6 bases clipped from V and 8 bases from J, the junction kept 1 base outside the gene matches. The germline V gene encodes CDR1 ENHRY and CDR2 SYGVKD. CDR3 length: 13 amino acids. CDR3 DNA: TGTGCCATCAGCGGGACTAGCGGGGGTACGCAGTATTTT. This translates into CAISGTSGGTQYF.